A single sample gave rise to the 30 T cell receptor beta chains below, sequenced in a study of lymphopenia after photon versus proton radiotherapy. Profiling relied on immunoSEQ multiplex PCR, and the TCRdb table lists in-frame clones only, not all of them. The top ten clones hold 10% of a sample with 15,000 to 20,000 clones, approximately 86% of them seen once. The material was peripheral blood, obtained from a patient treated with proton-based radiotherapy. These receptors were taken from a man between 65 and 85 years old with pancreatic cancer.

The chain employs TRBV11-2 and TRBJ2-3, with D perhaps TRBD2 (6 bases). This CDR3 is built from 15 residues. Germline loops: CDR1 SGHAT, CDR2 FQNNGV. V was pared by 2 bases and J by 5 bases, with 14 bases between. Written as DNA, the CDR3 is TGTGCCAGCAGCTTACCCTTACTAGCAGGAGATACGCAGTATTTT. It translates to CASSLPLLAGDTQYF.

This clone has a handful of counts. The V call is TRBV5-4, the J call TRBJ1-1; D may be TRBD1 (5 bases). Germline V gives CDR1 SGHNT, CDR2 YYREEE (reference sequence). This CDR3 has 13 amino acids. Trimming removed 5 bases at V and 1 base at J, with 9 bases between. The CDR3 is CASRIGGNTEAFF. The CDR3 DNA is TGTGCCAGCAGAATCGGGGGGAACACTGAAGCTTTCTTT.

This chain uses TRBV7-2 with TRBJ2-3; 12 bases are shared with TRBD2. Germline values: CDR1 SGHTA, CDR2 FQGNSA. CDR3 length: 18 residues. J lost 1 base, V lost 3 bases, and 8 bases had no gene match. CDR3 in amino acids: CASSFTRLAGARTDTQYF. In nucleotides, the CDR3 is TGTGCCAGCAGCTTCACCCGACTAGCGGGAGCCCGCACAGATACGCAGTATTTT.

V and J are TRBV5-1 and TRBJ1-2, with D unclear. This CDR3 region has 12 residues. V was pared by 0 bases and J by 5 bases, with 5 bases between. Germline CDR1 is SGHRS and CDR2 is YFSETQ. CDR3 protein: CASSLVGYGYTF. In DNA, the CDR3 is TGCGCCAGCAGCTTGGTTGGGTATGGCTACACCTTC.

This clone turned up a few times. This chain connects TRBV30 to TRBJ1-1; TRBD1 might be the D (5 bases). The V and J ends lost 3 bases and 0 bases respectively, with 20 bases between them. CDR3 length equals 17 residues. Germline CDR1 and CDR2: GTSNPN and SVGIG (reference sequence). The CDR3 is CAWRTRIPGRMNTEAFF. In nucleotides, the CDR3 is TGTGCCTGGAGGACAAGAATCCCGGGACGGATGAACACTGAAGCTTTCTTT.

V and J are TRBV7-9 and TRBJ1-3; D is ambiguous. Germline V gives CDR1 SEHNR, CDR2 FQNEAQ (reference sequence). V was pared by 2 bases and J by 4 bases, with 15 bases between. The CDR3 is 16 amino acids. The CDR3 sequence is CASSLLREGRGNTIYF. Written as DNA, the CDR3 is TGTGCCAGCAGCTTACTTCGTGAAGGGAGAGGAAACACCATATATTTT.

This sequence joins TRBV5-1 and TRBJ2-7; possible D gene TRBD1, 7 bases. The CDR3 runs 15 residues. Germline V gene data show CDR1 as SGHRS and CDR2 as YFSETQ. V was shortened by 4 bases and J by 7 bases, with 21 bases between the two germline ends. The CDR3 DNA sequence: TGCGCCAGCAGCACCGACAGGGCTTTTGGGAGGGAGCAGTACTTC. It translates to CASSTDRAFGREQYF.

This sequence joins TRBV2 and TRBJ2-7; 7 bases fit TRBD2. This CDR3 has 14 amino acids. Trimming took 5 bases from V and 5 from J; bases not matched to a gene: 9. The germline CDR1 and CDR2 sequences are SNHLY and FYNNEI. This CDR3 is CASSWTRGSHEQYF. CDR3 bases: TGTGCCAGCAGTTGGACTAGGGGAAGCCACGAGCAGTACTTC.

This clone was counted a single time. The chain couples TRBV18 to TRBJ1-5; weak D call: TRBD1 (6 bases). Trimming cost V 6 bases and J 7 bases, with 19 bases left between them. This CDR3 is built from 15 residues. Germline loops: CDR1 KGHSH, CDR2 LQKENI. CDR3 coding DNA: TGTGCCAGCTCCCCGTCAAAGGGGGACTTACAGCCCCAGCATTTT. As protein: CASSPSKGDLQPQHF.

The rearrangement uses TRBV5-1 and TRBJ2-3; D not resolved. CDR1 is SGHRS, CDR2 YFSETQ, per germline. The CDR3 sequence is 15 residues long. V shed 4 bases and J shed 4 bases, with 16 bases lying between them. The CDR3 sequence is CASSPKRSIADTQYF. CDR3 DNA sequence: TGCGCCAGCAGCCCGAAACGGAGTATAGCAGATACGCAGTATTTT.

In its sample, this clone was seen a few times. CDR3 nucleotides: TGTGCCAGCAGCTTGTTAGGGAACACTGAAGCTTTCTTT. The encoded protein is CASSLLGNTEAFF. The rearrangement uses TRBV7-9 and TRBJ1-1; D remains ambiguous. The CDR3 totals 13 residues. Trimming left V 3 bases short and J 1 base short, with 6 bases between. Germline CDR1 is SEHNR and CDR2 is FQNEAQ (reference sequence).

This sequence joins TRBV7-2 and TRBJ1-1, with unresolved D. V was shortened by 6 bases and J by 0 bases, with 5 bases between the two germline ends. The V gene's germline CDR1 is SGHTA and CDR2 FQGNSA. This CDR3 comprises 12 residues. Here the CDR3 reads CASSVMNTEAFF. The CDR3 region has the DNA TGTGCCAGCAGTGTAATGAACACTGAAGCTTTCTTT.

The CDR3 loop reads CASSLQGNQPQHF. For the CDR3, the DNA is TGTGCCAGCAGCCTCCAGGGAAATCAGCCCCAGCATTTT. The gene calls are TRBV7-9 and TRBJ1-5; the D gene is possibly TRBD1 (5 bases). CDR1 and CDR2 from the germline V gene are SEHNR and FQNEAQ (reference sequence). CDR3 length: 13 residues. The V end lost 5 bases, the J end lost 4 bases, and 9 bases lay between the germline ends.

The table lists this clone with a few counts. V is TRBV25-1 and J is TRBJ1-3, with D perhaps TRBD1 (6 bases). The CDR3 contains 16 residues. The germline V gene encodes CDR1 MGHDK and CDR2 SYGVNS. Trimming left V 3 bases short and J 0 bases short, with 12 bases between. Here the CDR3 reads CASSEAGVNSGNTIYF. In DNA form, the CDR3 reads TGTGCCAGCAGTGAGGCAGGGGTTAACTCTGGAAACACCATATATTTT.

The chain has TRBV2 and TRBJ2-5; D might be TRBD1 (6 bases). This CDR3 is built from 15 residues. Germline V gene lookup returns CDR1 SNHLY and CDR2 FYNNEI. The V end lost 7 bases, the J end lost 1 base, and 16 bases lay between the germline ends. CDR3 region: CASTLLQGIQETQYF. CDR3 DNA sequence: TGTGCCAGCACCCTATTACAGGGAATCCAAGAGACCCAGTACTTC.

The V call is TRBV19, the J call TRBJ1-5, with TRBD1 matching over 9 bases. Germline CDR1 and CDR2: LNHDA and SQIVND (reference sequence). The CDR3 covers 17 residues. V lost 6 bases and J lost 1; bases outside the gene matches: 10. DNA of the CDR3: TGTGCCAGTAGCGAATCGGGACAGGGACAAAGCAATCAGCCCCAGCATTTT. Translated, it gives CASSESGQGQSNQPQHF.

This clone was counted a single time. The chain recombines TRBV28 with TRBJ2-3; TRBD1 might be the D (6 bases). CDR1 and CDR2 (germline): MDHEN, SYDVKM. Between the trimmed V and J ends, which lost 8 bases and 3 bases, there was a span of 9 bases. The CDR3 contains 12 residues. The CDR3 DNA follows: TGTGCCAGCCACAGGGAAACAGATACGCAGTATTTT. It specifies CASHRETDTQYF. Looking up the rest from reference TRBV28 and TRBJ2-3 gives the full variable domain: DVKVTQSSRYLVKRTGEKVFLECVQDMDHENMFWYRQDPGLGLRLIYFSYDVKMKEKGDIPEGYSVSREKKERFSLILESASTNQTSMYLCASHRETDTQYFGPGTRLTVL.

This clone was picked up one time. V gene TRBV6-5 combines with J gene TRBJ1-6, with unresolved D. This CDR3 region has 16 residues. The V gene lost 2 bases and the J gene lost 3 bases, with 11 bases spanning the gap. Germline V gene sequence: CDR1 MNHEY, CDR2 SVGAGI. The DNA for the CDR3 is TGTGCCAGCAGTTACGGATTGGACGGCTATAATTCACCCCTCCACTTT. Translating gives CASSYGLDGYNSPLHF.

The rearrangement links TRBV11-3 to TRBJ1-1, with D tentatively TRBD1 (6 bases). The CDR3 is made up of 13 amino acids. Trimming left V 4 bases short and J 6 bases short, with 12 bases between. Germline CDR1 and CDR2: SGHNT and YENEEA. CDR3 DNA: TGTGCCAGCAGCTCCAGGGGTCTGGCTGAAGCTTTCTTT. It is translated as CASSSRGLAEAFF.

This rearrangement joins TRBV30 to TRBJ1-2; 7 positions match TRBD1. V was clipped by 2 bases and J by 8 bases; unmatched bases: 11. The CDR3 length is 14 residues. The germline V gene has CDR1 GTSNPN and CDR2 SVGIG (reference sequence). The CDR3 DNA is TGTGCCTGGAGTAAAACCGGGACAGCTTGGGGCTACACCTTC. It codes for CAWSKTGTAWGYTF. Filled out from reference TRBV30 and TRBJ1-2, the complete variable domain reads SQTIHQWPATLVQPVGSPLSLECTVEGTSNPNLYWYRQAAGRGLQLLFYSVGIGQISSEVPQNLSASRPQDRQFILSSKKLLLSDSGFYLCAWSKTGTAWGYTFGSGTRLTVV.

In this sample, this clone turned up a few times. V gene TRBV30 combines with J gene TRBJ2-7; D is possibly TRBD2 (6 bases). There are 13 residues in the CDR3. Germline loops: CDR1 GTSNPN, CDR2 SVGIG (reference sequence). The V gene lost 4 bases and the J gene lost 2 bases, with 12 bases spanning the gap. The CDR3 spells CAWNPGDTYEQYF. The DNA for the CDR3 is TGTGCCTGGAACCCGGGGGATACCTACGAGCAGTACTTC.

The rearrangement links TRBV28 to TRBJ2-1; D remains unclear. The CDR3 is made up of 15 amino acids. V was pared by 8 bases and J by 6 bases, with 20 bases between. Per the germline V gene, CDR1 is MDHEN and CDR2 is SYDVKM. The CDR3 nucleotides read TGTGCCAGCTTCGAAAGTTCTTCCGGGTCCAATGAGCAGTTCTTC. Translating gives CASFESSSGSNEQFF.

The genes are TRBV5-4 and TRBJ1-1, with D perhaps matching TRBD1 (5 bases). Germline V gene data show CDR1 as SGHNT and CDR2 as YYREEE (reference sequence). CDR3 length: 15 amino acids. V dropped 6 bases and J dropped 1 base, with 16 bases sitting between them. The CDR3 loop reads CASNRGRDTNTEAFF. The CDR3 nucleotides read TGTGCCAGCAACCGGGGGAGGGATACGAACACTGAAGCTTTCTTT.

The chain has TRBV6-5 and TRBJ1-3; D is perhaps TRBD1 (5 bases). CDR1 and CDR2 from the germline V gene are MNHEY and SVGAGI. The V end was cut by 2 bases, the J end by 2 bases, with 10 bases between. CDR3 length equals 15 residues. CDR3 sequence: CASSYGGYTGNTIYF. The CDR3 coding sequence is TGTGCCAGCAGTTACGGGGGTTACACTGGAAACACCATATATTTT.

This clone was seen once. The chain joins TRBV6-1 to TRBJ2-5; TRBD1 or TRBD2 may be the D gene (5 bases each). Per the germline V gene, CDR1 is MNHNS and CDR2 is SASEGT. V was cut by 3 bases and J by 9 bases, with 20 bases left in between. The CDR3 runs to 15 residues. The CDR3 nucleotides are TGTGCCAGCAGTGAGTATACAGGCCCGGAGAGGGCCCAGTACTTC. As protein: CASSEYTGPERAQYF.

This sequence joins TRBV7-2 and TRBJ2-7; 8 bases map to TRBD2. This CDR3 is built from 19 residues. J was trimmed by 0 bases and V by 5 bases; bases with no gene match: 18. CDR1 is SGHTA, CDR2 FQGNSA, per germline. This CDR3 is CASSPPAALGGGTSYEQYF. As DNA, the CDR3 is TGTGCCAGCAGCCCCCCGGCGGCCCTGGGCGGGGGGACCTCCTACGAGCAGTACTTC.

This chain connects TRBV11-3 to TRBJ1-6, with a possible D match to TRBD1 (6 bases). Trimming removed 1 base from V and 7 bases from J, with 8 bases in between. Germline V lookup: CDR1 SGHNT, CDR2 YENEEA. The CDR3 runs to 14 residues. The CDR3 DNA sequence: TGTGCCAGCAGCTTAGGGACAGTAAATTCACCCCTCCACTTT. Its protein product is CASSLGTVNSPLHF. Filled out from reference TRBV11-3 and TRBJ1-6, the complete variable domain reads EAGVVQSPRYKIIEKKQPVAFWCNPISGHNTLYWYLQNLGQGPELLIRYENEEAVDDSQLPKDRFSAERLKGVDSTLKIQPAELGDSAVYLCASSLGTVNSPLHFGNGTRLTVT.

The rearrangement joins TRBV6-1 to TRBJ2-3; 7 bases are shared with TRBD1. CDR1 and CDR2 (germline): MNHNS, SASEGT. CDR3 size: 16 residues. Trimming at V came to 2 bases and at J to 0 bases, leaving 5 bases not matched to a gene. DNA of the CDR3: TGTGCCAGCAGTGAACGTCAGGGGGATAGCACAGATACGCAGTATTTT. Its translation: CASSERQGDSTDTQYF.

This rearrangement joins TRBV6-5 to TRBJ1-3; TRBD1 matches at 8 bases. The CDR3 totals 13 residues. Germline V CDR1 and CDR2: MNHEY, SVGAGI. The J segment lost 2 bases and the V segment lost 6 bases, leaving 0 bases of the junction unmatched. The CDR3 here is CASSRGPGNTIYF. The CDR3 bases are TGTGCCAGCAGCAGGGGGCCTGGAAACACCATATATTTT.

DNA of the CDR3: TGTGCCAGCAGCTCCCAGGGGACCAAAAACATTCAGTACTTC. Its translation is CASSSQGTKNIQYF. The genes are TRBV7-9 and TRBJ2-4, with D maybe TRBD1 (6 bases). The CDR3 sequence is 14 residues long. Germline V gene data show CDR1 as SEHNR and CDR2 as FQNEAQ (reference sequence). V was shortened by 4 bases and J by 2 bases, with 9 bases between the two germline ends.